These 5 T cell receptor beta chains came from one sample sequenced in a study of regulatory T cells in long-lasting Graves disease. Building of the TCR beta libraries involved iRepertoire HTBI primers and Arm-PCR of CDR3 regions. TCRdb re-called the multiplex PCR reads with MiXCR, one entry per CDR3 protein. The data hold almost 350,000 distinct CDR3 sequences, with around 20% observed a single time. The time point here: persistent/refractory GD, antithyroid drugs over 5 years with positive TRAb. Making the TCR library involved RNA that had been extracted from PBMCs. The sample here was peripheral blood mononuclear cells (PBMCs), taken when the disease was refractory, from a patient treated with antithyroid drugs. The receptors come from a female donor with Graves disease.

This clonotype was recorded at least ten times. The chain is built from TRBV7-9 and TRBJ1-1, with TRBD1 matching over 8 bases. Losses at the gene ends were 0 bases for V and 2 bases for J; bases not matched to a gene: 8. This CDR3 region has 17 residues. Looked up from germline, CDR1 is SEHNR and CDR2 is FQNEAQ (reference sequence). The CDR3 nucleotides read TGTGCCAGCAGCTTAGCGCGATTCACAGGGGGTAACACTGAAGCTTTCTTT. Residues: CASSLARFTGGNTEAFF. Variable domain in full (rest from reference TRBV7-9 and TRBJ1-1): DTGVSQNPRHKITKRGQNVTFRCDPISEHNRLYWYRQTLGQGPEFLTYFQNEAQLEKSRLLSDRFSAERPKGSFSTLEIQRTEQGDSAMYLCASSLARFTGGNTEAFFGQGTRLTVV.

This clonotype has more than one count but fewer than ten. This chain joins TRBV30 and TRBJ2-7; no clear D. CDR3 size: 14 residues. From germline, CDR1 is GTSNPN and CDR2 SVGIG (reference sequence). The V end lost 8 bases, the J end lost 3 bases, and 20 bases lay between the germline ends. CDR3 region: CARPRAGTSYEQYF. The DNA of the CDR3 is TGTGCCAGACCTCGGGCTGGCACGAGCTACGAGCAGTACTTC.

Many counts were recorded for this clonotype. J is TRBJ1-1 and V is TRBV28; D perhaps matches TRBD1 (5 bases). V was pared by 0 bases and J by 2 bases, with 13 bases between. CDR1 and CDR2 from the germline V gene are MDHEN and SYDVKM. CDR3 size: 16 residues. The CDR3 sequence is CASSLWAGMTNTEAFF. The CDR3 DNA sequence: TGTGCCAGCAGTTTATGGGCAGGGATGACCAACACTGAAGCTTTCTTT.

This clonotype was observed many times. CDR3 loop: CASSLHGTEYEQYF. CDR3 sequence (DNA): TGTGCCAGCAGTTTGCATGGGACAGAATACGAGCAGTACTTC. The rearrangement links TRBV28 to TRBJ2-7; 7 nucleotides line up with TRBD1. The V segment lost 3 bases and the J segment 4 bases; nucleotides outside the gene matches: 6. CDR1 is MDHEN, CDR2 SYDVKM, per germline. This CDR3 is built from 14 residues.

This sequence joins TRBV30 and TRBJ2-5; 7 bases match TRBD1. In germline, CDR1 is GTSNPN, CDR2 SVGIG (reference sequence). This CDR3 has 14 amino acids. J gave up 7 bases and V 4 bases, and 12 bases lay outside the gene matches. As DNA, the CDR3 is TGTGCCTGGACGGGACAGCTAGGTGGGACGACCCAGTACTTC. Translation: CAWTGQLGGTTQYF.